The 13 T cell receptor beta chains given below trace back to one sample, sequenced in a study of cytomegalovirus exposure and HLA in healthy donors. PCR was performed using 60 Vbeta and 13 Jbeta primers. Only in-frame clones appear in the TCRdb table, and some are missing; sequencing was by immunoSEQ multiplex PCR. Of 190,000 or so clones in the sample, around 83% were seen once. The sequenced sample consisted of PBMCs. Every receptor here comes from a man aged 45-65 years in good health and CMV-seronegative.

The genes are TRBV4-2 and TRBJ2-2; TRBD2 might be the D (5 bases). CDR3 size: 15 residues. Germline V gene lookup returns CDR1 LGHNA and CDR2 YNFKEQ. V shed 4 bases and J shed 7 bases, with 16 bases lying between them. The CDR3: CASSPTTLGGGELFF. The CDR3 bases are TGTGCCAGCAGCCCCACGACCTTAGGAGGCGGGGAGCTGTTTTTT.

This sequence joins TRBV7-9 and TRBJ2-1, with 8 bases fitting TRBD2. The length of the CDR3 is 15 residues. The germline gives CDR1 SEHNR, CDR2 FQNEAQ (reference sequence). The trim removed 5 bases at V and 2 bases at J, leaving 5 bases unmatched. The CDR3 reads CASSPGRGAYNEQFF. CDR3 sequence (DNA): TGTGCCAGCAGCCCAGGGCGGGGGGCCTACAATGAGCAGTTCTTC. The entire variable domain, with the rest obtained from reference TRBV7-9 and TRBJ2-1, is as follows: DTGVSQNPRHKITKRGQNVTFRCDPISEHNRLYWYRQTLGQGPEFLTYFQNEAQLEKSRLLSDRFSAERPKGSFSTLEIQRTEQGDSAMYLCASSPGRGAYNEQFFGPGTRLTVL.

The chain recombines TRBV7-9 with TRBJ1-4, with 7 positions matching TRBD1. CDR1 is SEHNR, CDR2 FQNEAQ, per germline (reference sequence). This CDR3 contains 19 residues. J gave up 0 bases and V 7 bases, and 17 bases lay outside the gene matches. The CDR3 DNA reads TGTGCCAGCACTACCACACCGGGACAGAAAACGACAACTAATGAAAAACTGTTTTTT. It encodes CASTTTPGQKTTTNEKLFF.

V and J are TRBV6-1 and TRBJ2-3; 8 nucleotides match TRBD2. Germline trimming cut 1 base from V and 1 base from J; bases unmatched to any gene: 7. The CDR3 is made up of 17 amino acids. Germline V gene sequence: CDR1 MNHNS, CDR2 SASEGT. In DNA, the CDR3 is TGTGCCAGCAGTGAAGGGGTAGCGGGGCCTGGCACAGATACGCAGTATTTT. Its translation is CASSEGVAGPGTDTQYF.

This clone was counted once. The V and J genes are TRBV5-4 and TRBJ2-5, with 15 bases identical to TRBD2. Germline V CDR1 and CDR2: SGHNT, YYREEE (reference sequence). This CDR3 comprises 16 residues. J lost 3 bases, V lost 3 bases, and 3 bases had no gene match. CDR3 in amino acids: CASSSWTSGREETQYF. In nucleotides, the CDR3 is TGTGCCAGCAGCTCCTGGACTAGCGGGAGGGAAGAGACCCAGTACTTC.

Written as DNA, the CDR3 is TGTGCCAGCAGCTTAAGACAGGGGGCCGCTCCTTACAATGAGCAGTTCTTC. Translated: CASSLRQGAAPYNEQFF. The chain recombines TRBV7-6 with TRBJ2-1; 10 positions match TRBD1. V was pared by 2 bases and J by 4 bases, with 8 bases of the junction left unmatched. Per germline, CDR1 SGHVS and CDR2 FNYEAQ. The CDR3 is made up of 17 amino acids. Based on the CDR3 plus reference TRBV7-6 and TRBJ2-1, the full variable domain is GAGVSQSPRYKVTKRGQDVALRCDPISGHVSLYWYRQALGQGPEFLTYFNYEAQQDKSGLPNDRFSAERPEGSISTLTIQRTEQRDSAMYRCASSLRQGAAPYNEQFFGPGTRLTVL.

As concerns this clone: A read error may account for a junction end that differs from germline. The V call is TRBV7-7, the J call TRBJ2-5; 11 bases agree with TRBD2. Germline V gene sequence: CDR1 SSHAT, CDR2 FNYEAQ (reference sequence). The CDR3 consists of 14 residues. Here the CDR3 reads CASSLAGGQETQYF. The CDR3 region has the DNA TGTGCTAGCAGCCTAGCGGGGGGTCAAGAGACCCAGTACTTC.

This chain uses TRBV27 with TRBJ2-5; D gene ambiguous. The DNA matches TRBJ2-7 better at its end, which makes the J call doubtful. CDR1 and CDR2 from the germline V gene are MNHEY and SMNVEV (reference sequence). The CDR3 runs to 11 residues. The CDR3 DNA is TGTGCCAGCAGTCATAACTACGAGCAGTACTTC. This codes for CASSHNYEQYF.

As DNA, the CDR3 is TGTGCCAGCAGTGAAGCAGGGACAGCTCTGGGAGACGAGCAGTACTTC. Its translation is CASSEAGTALGDEQYF. The V call is TRBV2, the J call TRBJ2-7; 7 nucleotides match TRBD1. Germline-derived CDR1 and CDR2 are SNHLY and FYNNEI. The CDR3 sequence is 16 residues long. V gave up 0 bases and J gave up 5 bases; unmatched junction bases: 10. Using reference TRBV2 and TRBJ2-7 for the parts outside the CDR3, the full variable domain is EPEVTQTPSHQVTQMGQEVILRCVPISNHLYFYWYRQILGQKVEFLVSFYNNEISEKSEIFDDQFSVERPDGSNFTLKIRSTKLEDSAMYFCASSEAGTALGDEQYFGPGTRLTVT.

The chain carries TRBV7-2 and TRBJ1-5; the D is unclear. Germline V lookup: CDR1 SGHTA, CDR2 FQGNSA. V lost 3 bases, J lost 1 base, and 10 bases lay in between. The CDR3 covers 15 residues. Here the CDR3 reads CASSLTRVSNQPQHF. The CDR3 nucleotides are TGTGCCAGCAGCTTGACACGTGTGAGCAATCAGCCCCAGCATTTT.

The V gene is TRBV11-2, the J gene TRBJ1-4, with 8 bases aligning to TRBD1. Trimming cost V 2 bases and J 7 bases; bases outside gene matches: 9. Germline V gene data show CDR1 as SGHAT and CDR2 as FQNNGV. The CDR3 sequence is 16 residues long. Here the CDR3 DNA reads TGTGCCAGCAGCTTACACAATCAGGGGGCGTTTGAAAAACTGTTTTTT. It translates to CASSLHNQGAFEKLFF.

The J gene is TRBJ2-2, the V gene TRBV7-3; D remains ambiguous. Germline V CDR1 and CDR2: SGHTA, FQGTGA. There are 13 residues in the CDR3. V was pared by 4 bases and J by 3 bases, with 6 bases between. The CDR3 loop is CASSSSDTGELFF. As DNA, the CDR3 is TGTGCCAGCAGCTCCTCGGACACCGGGGAGCTGTTTTTT.

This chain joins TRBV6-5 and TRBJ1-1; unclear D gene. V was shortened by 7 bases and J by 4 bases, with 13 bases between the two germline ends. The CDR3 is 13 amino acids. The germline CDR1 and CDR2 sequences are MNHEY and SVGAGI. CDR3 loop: CASIRLSGTEAFF. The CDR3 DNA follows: TGTGCCAGCATTAGACTGTCGGGCACTGAAGCTTTCTTT.